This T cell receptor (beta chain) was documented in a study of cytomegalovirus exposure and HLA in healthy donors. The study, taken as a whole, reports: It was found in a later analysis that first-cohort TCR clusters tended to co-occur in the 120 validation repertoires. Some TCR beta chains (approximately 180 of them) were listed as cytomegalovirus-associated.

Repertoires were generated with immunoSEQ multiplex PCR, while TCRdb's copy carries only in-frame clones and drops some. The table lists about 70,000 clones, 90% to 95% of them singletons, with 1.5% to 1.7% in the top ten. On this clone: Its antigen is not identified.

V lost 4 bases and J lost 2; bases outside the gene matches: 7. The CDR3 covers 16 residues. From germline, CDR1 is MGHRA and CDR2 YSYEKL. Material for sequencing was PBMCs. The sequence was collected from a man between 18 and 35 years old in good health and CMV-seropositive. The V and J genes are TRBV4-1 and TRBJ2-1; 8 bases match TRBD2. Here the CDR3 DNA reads TGCGCCAGCAGCCCCAGCGGGAGCACTACCTACAATGAGCAGTTCTTC. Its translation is CASSPSGSTTYNEQFF.